The next 27 T cell receptor beta chains were all read from a single sample in a study of cytomegalovirus exposure and HLA in healthy donors. The PCR had 60 Vbeta and 13 Jbeta primers. Generated by immunoSEQ multiplex PCR, the TCRdb table keeps only in-frame clones and is missing some. The sample carries roughly 200,000 clones, less than 80% recorded once. The sequenced material came from PBMCs. Source of these receptors: a woman aged 25 to 45 in good health and CMV-seropositive.

The chain has TRBV7-6 and TRBJ2-3; 8 bases match TRBD2. CDR1 and CDR2 (germline): SGHVS, FNYEAQ. V trimming: 5 bases; J trimming: 4 bases; junction bases outside the gene matches: 8. The CDR3 is 15 amino acids. CDR3 in DNA: TGTGCCAGCAGCGATAGTGCGGGAGGTGCAGATACGCAGTATTTT. Amino acid sequence: CASSDSAGGADTQYF.

This chain connects TRBV4-1 to TRBJ1-2; D perhaps matches TRBD1 (5 bases). This CDR3 has 15 residues. The germline V gene encodes CDR1 MGHRA and CDR2 YSYEKL. V shed 0 bases and J shed 1 base, with 9 bases lying between them. The CDR3 DNA reads as TGCGCCAGCAGCCAAGATAATAGGGGTAACTATGGCTACACCTTC. Amino acids: CASSQDNRGNYGYTF.

V and J are TRBV4-1 and TRBJ2-1, with D perhaps matching TRBD2 (6 bases). Germline V CDR1 and CDR2: MGHRA, YSYEKL. Between the trimmed V and J ends, which lost 5 bases and 8 bases, there was a span of 16 bases. The CDR3 totals 14 residues. CDR3 amino acids: CASSEPVREDEQFF. CDR3 coding DNA: TGCGCCAGCAGCGAACCCGTCAGGGAGGATGAGCAGTTCTTC.

The rearrangement uses TRBV14 and TRBJ2-7, with D uncertain. The CDR3 runs to 14 residues. Trimming stripped 1 base from V and 3 bases from J, with 10 bases between. Germline V gene lookup returns CDR1 SGHDN and CDR2 FVKESK. CDR3 DNA: TGTGCCAGCAGCCAAGGTTTGGCAGGCTACGAGCAGTACTTC. This encodes CASSQGLAGYEQYF.

This clone was observed a handful of times. V gene TRBV27 combines with J gene TRBJ2-2; 8 nucleotides line up with TRBD1. Germline CDR1 reads MNHEY; CDR2 reads SMNVEV (reference sequence). This CDR3 comprises 18 residues. J lost 0 bases, V lost 3 bases, and 9 bases had no gene match. In DNA, the CDR3 is TGTGCCAGCAGTTTGGGGACAGGCTCTCATCCGAACACCGGGGAGCTGTTTTTT. Protein product: CASSLGTGSHPNTGELFF.

The rearrangement uses TRBV9 and TRBJ1-2; D may be TRBD1 (5 bases). The CDR3 is made up of 14 amino acids. Trimming removed 0 bases at V and 4 bases at J, with 10 bases between. Germline V gene data show CDR1 as SGDLS and CDR2 as YYNGEE. For the CDR3, the DNA is TGTGCCAGCAGCGTAGAAAGGGGAAGCTATGGCTACACCTTC. Translated: CASSVERGSYGYTF.

The rearrangement uses TRBV11-2 and TRBJ1-1, with a weak D call TRBD1 (6 bases). Germline V CDR1 and CDR2: SGHAT, FQNNGV. The CDR3 sequence is 17 residues long. Trimming took 1 base from V and 1 from J, leaving 16 bases between them. CDR3 sequence: CASSLAAGANQNTEAFF. The CDR3 region has the DNA TGTGCCAGCAGCTTAGCGGCAGGGGCGAACCAGAACACTGAAGCTTTCTTT. The entire variable domain, with the rest obtained from reference TRBV11-2 and TRBJ1-1, is as follows: EAGVAQSPRYKIIEKRQSVAFWCNPISGHATLYWYQQILGQGPKLLIQFQNNGVVDDSQLPKDRFSAERLKGVDSTLKIQPAKLEDSAVYLCASSLAAGANQNTEAFFGQGTRLTVV.

This chain uses TRBV29-1 with TRBJ2-2; TRBD1 is a possible D gene (6 bases). There are 14 residues in the CDR3. With 5 bases removed from V and 2 bases from J, the gap between germline ends came to 12 bases. Germline V gene lookup returns CDR1 SQVTM and CDR2 ANQGSEA. The CDR3 DNA reads as TGCAGCGTTACCGGGACAAGAAACACCGGGGAGCTGTTTTTT. This translates into CSVTGTRNTGELFF.

The chain recombines TRBV9 with TRBJ1-2, with 8 positions matching TRBD1. The CDR3 is 14 residues long. The junction had 5 bases not matched to a gene; V was cut back by 3 bases and J by 4 bases. Germline CDR1 and CDR2: SGDLS and YYNGEE. CDR3 nucleotides: TGTGCCAGCAGCGATGGACAGGGCTCCTATGGCTACACCTTC. It is translated as CASSDGQGSYGYTF.

This rearrangement joins TRBV5-1 to TRBJ2-1, with no clear D. Germline V CDR1 and CDR2: SGHRS, YFSETQ. The CDR3 length is 14 residues. Between the trimmed V and J ends, which lost 5 bases and 10 bases, there was a span of 19 bases. CDR3 nucleotides: TGCGCCAGCAGGCCCCTCTTGGATCCCGGGGAGCAGTTCTTC. This translates into CASRPLLDPGEQFF. Looking up the rest from reference TRBV5-1 and TRBJ2-1 gives the full variable domain: KAGVTQTPRYLIKTRGQQVTLSCSPISGHRSVSWYQQTPGQGLQFLFEYFSETQRNKGNFPGRFSGRQFSNSRSEMNVSTLELGDSALYLCASRPLLDPGEQFFGPGTRLTVL.

The V call is TRBV28, the J call TRBJ1-1; 9 bases align to TRBD1. Germline assignment: CDR1 MDHEN and CDR2 SYDVKM. V lost 5 bases to trimming and J lost 5 bases; unmatched junction nucleotides: 6. The CDR3 has 14 residues. CDR3 in DNA: TGTGCCAGCAGTCCGGGACAGGGACGGACTGAAGCTTTCTTT. Translated, it gives CASSPGQGRTEAFF.

The chain combines TRBV6-5 with TRBJ1-1; D gene uncertain. This CDR3 is built from 15 residues. V lost 0 bases to trimming and J lost 5 bases, with 13 bases between them. The V gene's germline CDR1 is MNHEY and CDR2 SVGAGI. The CDR3 coding sequence is TGTGCCAGCAGTTACTCGGAGAGGGTGTATACTGAAGCTTTCTTT. Translation: CASSYSERVYTEAFF.

The CDR3 loop is CAISGGLAGVPGELFF. CDR3 DNA: TGTGCCATCAGTGGGGGACTAGCGGGGGTTCCCGGGGAGCTGTTTTTT. The V gene is TRBV10-3, the J gene TRBJ2-2, with 14 nucleotides matching TRBD2. Trimming removed 4 bases from V and 6 bases from J; junction bases left unmatched: 4. Germline CDR1 is ENHRY and CDR2 is SYGVKD. The CDR3 extends over 16 amino acids.

The chain links TRBV5-1 to TRBJ2-1; D perhaps matches TRBD2 (6 bases). The CDR3 extends over 16 amino acids. V was clipped by 0 bases and J by 4 bases, with 14 bases between them. Germline V gene sequence: CDR1 SGHRS, CDR2 YFSETQ. In nucleotides, the CDR3 is TGCGCCAGCAGCTTGGTAGCGGCGGAGCCTTACAATGAGCAGTTCTTC. Protein product: CASSLVAAEPYNEQFF.

This rearrangement joins TRBV28 to TRBJ1-1, with D possibly TRBD1 on 5 matching bases. The V end was cut by 3 bases, the J end by 2 bases, with 10 bases between. Germline values: CDR1 MDHEN, CDR2 SYDVKM. The CDR3 extends over 14 amino acids. CDR3 nucleotides: TGTGCCAGCAGTTTGGGGCTTCCAAACACTGAAGCTTTCTTT. Translation: CASSLGLPNTEAFF.

This sequence joins TRBV27 and TRBJ2-3; 12 bases fit TRBD2. The ends lost 5 bases at V and 6 bases at J; junction bases unmatched: 6. Per the germline V gene, CDR1 is MNHEY and CDR2 is SMNVEV (reference sequence). The CDR3 loop spans 15 amino acids. In DNA, the CDR3 is TGTGCCAGCAGTAAACTAGCGGGGGGTACGGATACGCAGTATTTT. Protein sequence: CASSKLAGGTDTQYF.

The genes are TRBV30 and TRBJ2-1; D unresolved. The V gene's germline CDR1 is GTSNPN and CDR2 SVGIG (reference sequence). The germline V and J ends were trimmed by 4 bases and 7 bases, with 14 bases remaining between them. The CDR3 has 13 amino acids. The DNA for the CDR3 is TGTGCCTGGATTGCGGTTACCAGAAATGAGCAGTTCTTC. Translated, it gives CAWIAVTRNEQFF. Complete variable domain (other parts from reference TRBV30 and TRBJ2-1): SQTIHQWPATLVQPVGSPLSLECTVEGTSNPNLYWYRQAAGRGLQLLFYSVGIGQISSEVPQNLSASRPQDRQFILSSKKLLLSDSGFYLCAWIAVTRNEQFFGPGTRLTVL.

This chain joins TRBV28 and TRBJ2-7; 14 bases align to TRBD2. The junction had 1 base not matched to a gene; V was cut back by 10 bases and J by 2 bases. From germline, CDR1 is MDHEN and CDR2 SYDVKM. This CDR3 has 13 amino acids. The CDR3 bases are TGTGCCACGGGACTAGCGGGAGCCTACGAGCAGTACTTC. The encoded protein is CATGLAGAYEQYF.

The chain combines TRBV9 with TRBJ2-1; D is perhaps TRBD2 (5 bases). CDR1 SGDLS and CDR2 YYNGEE come from the germline V gene. The CDR3 runs to 15 residues. V was trimmed by 3 bases and J by 0 bases, leaving 10 bases between them. CDR3 amino acids: CASSGDGSSYNEQFF. The DNA for the CDR3 is TGTGCCAGCAGCGGGGATGGGAGCTCCTACAATGAGCAGTTCTTC. Drawing the rest from reference TRBV9 and TRBJ2-1, the complete variable domain is DSGVTQTPKHLITATGQRVTLRCSPRSGDLSVYWYQQSLDQGLQFLIQYYNGEERAKGNILERFSAQQFPDLHSELNLSSLELGDSALYFCASSGDGSSYNEQFFGPGTRLTVL.

This clone has just a few counts. The genes are TRBV4-3 and TRBJ1-2; a weak D match, TRBD1 (6 bases). CDR1 is LGHNA, CDR2 YSLEER, per germline. This CDR3 is built from 17 residues. The germline V and J ends were trimmed by 1 base and 0 bases, with 15 bases remaining between them. The CDR3 nucleotides are TGCGCCAGCAGCCAAGGGTCAGGGGTCGCCTCTAACTATGGCTACACCTTC. Translating it yields CASSQGSGVASNYGYTF.

V is TRBV5-5 and J is TRBJ2-2; perhaps TRBD1 as D (5 bases). The CDR3 has 14 amino acids. Germline lookup yields CDR1 SGHKS and CDR2 YYEKEE (reference sequence). The V and J ends lost 5 bases and 4 bases respectively, with 12 bases between them. The CDR3 coding sequence is TGTGCCAGCAGTAACAGGAGATCCACCGGGGAGCTGTTTTTT. Translating it yields CASSNRRSTGELFF.

V is TRBV4-3 and J is TRBJ1-3; D is perhaps TRBD1 (5 bases). The CDR3 runs to 14 residues. Germline CDR1 LGHNA, CDR2 YSLEER. V lost 1 base, J lost 4 bases, and 8 bases lay in between. For the CDR3, the DNA is TGCGCCAGCAGCCAAGGCCGGGGGGGAAACACCATATATTTT. Translated: CASSQGRGGNTIYF.

The chain recombines TRBV7-9 with TRBJ2-5; D gene ambiguous. Deletions cut 1 base from V and 0 bases from J, with 12 bases between. Per the germline V gene, CDR1 is SEHNR and CDR2 is FQNEAQ (reference sequence). CDR3 size: 16 residues. Here the CDR3 reads CASSLVQADHQETQYF. CDR3 bases: TGTGCCAGCAGCTTAGTTCAGGCCGACCACCAAGAGACCCAGTACTTC.

This clone was detected once. The chain recombines TRBV6-6 with TRBJ1-4; 9 bases map to TRBD1. Germline-derived CDR1 and CDR2 are MNHNY and SVGAGI (reference sequence). There are 16 residues in the CDR3. The J segment lost 6 bases and the V segment lost 0 bases, leaving 5 bases of the junction unmatched. The CDR3 region has the DNA TGTGCCAGCAGTTACTCGAGCGGGACAGGGCATGAAAAACTGTTTTTT. It is translated as CASSYSSGTGHEKLFF.

V and J are TRBV4-3 and TRBJ1-3, with 7 positions matching TRBD1. The CDR3 runs to 15 residues. The V segment lost 6 bases and the J segment 1 base; nucleotides outside the gene matches: 6. The germline gives CDR1 LGHNA, CDR2 YSLEER. In DNA, the CDR3 is TGCGCCAGCAGTCAGACCAGGGGGTCTGGAAACACCATATATTTT. Its protein is CASSQTRGSGNTIYF.

This clone has just a few counts. This chain links TRBV15 with TRBJ2-2; 9 bases are shared with TRBD1. The V gene's germline CDR1 is LNHNV and CDR2 YYDKDF (reference sequence). The CDR3 spans 18 residues. The J segment lost 3 bases and the V segment lost 2 bases, leaving 10 bases of the junction unmatched. The CDR3 DNA reads TGTGCCACCAGCAGACCAAATCGACAGGGGGAGTACACCGGGGAGCTGTTTTTT. Its translation is CATSRPNRQGEYTGELFF.

The chain links TRBV4-1 to TRBJ2-1, with D possibly matching TRBD1 (6 bases). The CDR3 is 14 amino acids. The germline V and J ends were trimmed by 0 bases and 6 bases, with 9 bases remaining between them. Per germline, CDR1 MGHRA and CDR2 YSYEKL. In DNA form, the CDR3 reads TGCGCCAGCAGCCAAGATCCGGACAGCAATGAGCAGTTCTTC. It codes for CASSQDPDSNEQFF.